This is a list of T cell receptor beta chains from one sample in a study of T cell responses to AZD1222 COVID-19 vaccine. TCRdb's copy holds only in-frame clones and misses some; the assay was immunoSEQ multiplex PCR. The table includes about 150,000 clones, 90% detected once. Specimen: peripheral blood, collected on day 0 of AZD1222 vaccination. These receptors were obtained from an adult in good health. Both conserved end residues are part of each CDR3. The order of the fields is clone size, J gene, V gene, CDR3 protein. Size values are once, few and many counts, or a class for expanded clones, and some rows have none.

NA,TRBJ1-4,TRBV28,CASSPIGTEKLFF
NA,TRBJ2-3,TRBV10-1,CLRGARGHTDTQYF
NA,TRBJ1-1,TRBV20-1,CSATGGAGSF
NA,TRBJ1-2,TRBV20-1,CSASLTVGIGGYTF
NA,TRBJ2-7,TRBV25-1,CASVRDPYEQYF
NA,TRBJ1-2,TRBV4-3,CASSLQVGGAYGYTF
NA,TRBJ1-5,TRBV6-5,CASSQRGMPQHF
NA,TRBJ1-2,TRBV7-3,CASSSATGGGDGYTF
NA,TRBJ2-7,TRBV2,CASSETQTGTPSSREQYF
NA,TRBJ1-6,TRBV9,CASSVWDSKDYSPLHF
NA,TRBJ2-3,TRBV2,CASSGTSGGTDTQYF
few,TRBJ2-7,TRBV6-5,CASSSTGLRQYF
NA,TRBJ1-1,TRBV5-1,CASSLVPGSTEAFF